This is a list of T cell receptor beta chains from one sample in a study of identical twins. One entry per CDR3 protein, called by TCRdb with MiXCR from the 5' RACE reads. The data show about 1.7 million distinct CDR3 sequences, 25% to 35% seen once. The sample was cord blood. Receptors originate from a newborn girl in good health. Both conserved end residues are part of each CDR3. The order of the fields is D gene, V gene, J gene, clone size, CDR3 protein, CDR3 DNA. The D gene is left open where the match is weak. A row's size may be missing; if present it is once, few, many or a size class.

d_call: TRBD2
v_call: TRBV3-1
j_call: TRBJ2-1
clone_size: -
cdr3_aa: CASSQVSSGNYEQFF
cdr3_nt: TGTGCCAGCAGCCAAGTTTCAAGCGGGAACTACGAGCAGTTCTTC

d_call: -
v_call: TRBV18
j_call: TRBJ2-1
clone_size: -
cdr3_aa: CASSPQGYRETQFF
cdr3_nt: TGTGCCAGCTCACCACAGGGTTATCGTGAGACCCAGTTCTTC

d_call: TRBD2
v_call: TRBV10-3
j_call: TRBJ2-1
clone_size: -
cdr3_aa: CARDIGGTYNEQFF
cdr3_nt: TGTGCCAGAGACATCGGGGGGACCTACAATGAGCAGTTCTTC

d_call: TRBD2
v_call: TRBV6-5
j_call: TRBJ2-1
clone_size: -
cdr3_aa: CASSLPGTREQFF
cdr3_nt: TGTGCCAGCAGCCTGCCAGGGACTAGGGAGCAGTTCTTC

d_call: -
v_call: TRBV7-9
j_call: TRBJ1-1
clone_size: -
cdr3_aa: CASSSRQAGITEAFF
cdr3_nt: TGTGCCAGCAGCTCCCGACAGGCGGGGATCACTGAAGCTTTCTTT

d_call: -
v_call: TRBV6-1
j_call: TRBJ1-2
clone_size: -
cdr3_aa: CASSEVGTDYGYTF
cdr3_nt: TGTGCCAGCAGTGAAGTCGGGACGGACTATGGCTACACCTTC

d_call: TRBD2
v_call: TRBV25-1
j_call: TRBJ2-7
clone_size: few
cdr3_aa: CASSEIAGVGYEQYF
cdr3_nt: TGTGCCAGCAGTGAAATAGCGGGAGTGGGCTACGAGCAGTACTTC

d_call: -
v_call: TRBV12-3/TRBV12-4
j_call: TRBJ2-2
clone_size: -
cdr3_aa: CARTYRATGELFF
cdr3_nt: TGTGCCAGGACCTACAGGGCTACCGGGGAGCTGTTTTTT

d_call: -
v_call: TRBV9
j_call: TRBJ2-1
clone_size: few
cdr3_aa: CASSVTGLPYNEQFF
cdr3_nt: TGTGCCAGCAGCGTTACCGGGCTTCCCTACAATGAGCAGTTCTTC

d_call: -
v_call: TRBV5-1
j_call: TRBJ2-1
clone_size: -
cdr3_aa: CASSLGNFDNEQFF
cdr3_nt: TGCGCCAGCAGCTTAGGAAACTTCGACAATGAGCAGTTCTTC

d_call: TRBD1
v_call: TRBV7-2
j_call: TRBJ1-1
clone_size: -
cdr3_aa: CASSLTGGRAFF
cdr3_nt: TGTGCCAGCAGCTTGACAGGGGGGAGAGCTTTCTTT

d_call: -
v_call: TRBV7-2
j_call: TRBJ1-2
clone_size: -
cdr3_aa: CASSLSTQGYTF
cdr3_nt: TGTGCCAGCAGCTTGTCAACGCAGGGCTACACCTTC

d_call: -
v_call: TRBV29-1
j_call: TRBJ2-7
clone_size: -
cdr3_aa: CSVGLNSYEQYF
cdr3_nt: TGCAGCGTTGGATTGAACTCTTACGAGCAGTACTTC

d_call: -
v_call: TRBV20-1
j_call: TRBJ2-1
clone_size: few
cdr3_aa: CSARQRSYNEQFF
cdr3_nt: TGCAGTGCTAGACAAAGATCCTACAATGAGCAGTTCTTC

d_call: TRBD1
v_call: TRBV12-5
j_call: TRBJ1-2
clone_size: few
cdr3_aa: CASGLSTGTGAPGYTF
cdr3_nt: TGTGCTAGTGGTTTGTCTACAGGGACAGGGGCCCCTGGCTACACCTTC

d_call: -
v_call: TRBV18
j_call: TRBJ2-5
clone_size: many
cdr3_aa: CASSPGVQETQYF
cdr3_nt: TGTGCCAGCAGCCCCGGGGTCCAAGAGACCCAGTACTTC

d_call: TRBD2
v_call: TRBV30
j_call: TRBJ2-1
clone_size: few
cdr3_aa: CAWTSGSSYNEQFF
cdr3_nt: TGTGCCTGGACTAGCGGGAGCTCCTACAATGAGCAGTTCTTC

d_call: -
v_call: TRBV10-3
j_call: TRBJ2-7
clone_size: many
cdr3_aa: CAISESQRSGYEQYF
cdr3_nt: TGTGCCATCAGTGAGTCTCAGCGGTCCGGCTACGAGCAGTACTTC

d_call: -
v_call: TRBV20-1
j_call: TRBJ1-6
clone_size: few
cdr3_aa: CSARDRTRPTNSPLHF
cdr3_nt: TGCAGTGCTAGAGATAGGACGAGACCGACTAATTCACCCCTCCACTTT

d_call: -
v_call: TRBV7-9
j_call: TRBJ1-2
clone_size: -
cdr3_aa: CASSLGGGSTVANYGYTF
cdr3_nt: TGTGCCAGCAGCTTGGGAGGTGGGAGCACGGTCGCTAACTATGGCTACACCTTC

d_call: TRBD1
v_call: TRBV28
j_call: TRBJ1-1
clone_size: few
cdr3_aa: CASSFFGTGGNTEAFF
cdr3_nt: TGTGCCAGCAGTTTTTTCGGGACAGGGGGGAACACTGAAGCTTTCTTT

d_call: TRBD1
v_call: TRBV20-1
j_call: TRBJ1-3
clone_size: -
cdr3_aa: CSAQGGARSGNTIYF
cdr3_nt: TGCAGTGCGCAGGGGGGGGCCCGCTCTGGAAACACCATATATTTT

d_call: -
v_call: TRBV7-8
j_call: TRBJ2-3
clone_size: -
cdr3_aa: CASSPCRGQQSSTDTQYF
cdr3_nt: TGTGCCAGCAGCCCCTGCAGGGGACAACAATCTAGCACAGATACGCAGTATTTT